Below are 9 T cell receptor beta chains sequenced from a single sample in a study of blood T cell repertoires in COVID-19. Here immunoSEQ multiplex PCR was the method, and the copy in TCRdb shows in-frame clones only, minus some. The profile covers 78,000 or so clones, with roughly 80% appearing a single time and around 12% taken by the ten largest. Sequenced: peripheral blood. Every receptor here comes from an elderly man with acute or convalescent COVID-19.

The chain links TRBV7-9 to TRBJ2-3; no reliable D call. V shed 6 bases and J shed 3 bases, with 13 bases lying between them. Per germline, CDR1 SEHNR and CDR2 FQNEAQ (reference sequence). CDR3 size: 14 residues. CDR3 DNA: TGTGCCAGCAGTCGTAGCTTTACGACAGATACGCAGTATTTT. It is translated as CASSRSFTTDTQYF.

The chain has TRBV2 and TRBJ2-3, with 9 nucleotides matching TRBD2. V was pared by 1 base and J by 0 bases, with 8 bases of the junction left unmatched. The CDR3 totals 18 residues. In germline, CDR1 is SNHLY, CDR2 FYNNEI. The CDR3: CASSEGRGGLSSTDTQYF. The CDR3 DNA reads as TGTGCCAGCAGTGAAGGGCGGGGGGGGCTCTCTAGCACAGATACGCAGTATTTT.

The chain recombines TRBV19 with TRBJ1-5; the D gene is possibly TRBD1 (5 bases). The CDR3 runs to 15 residues. V was pared by 7 bases and J by 2 bases, with 15 bases between. Germline CDR1 and CDR2: LNHDA and SQIVND (reference sequence). CDR3 in amino acids: CASTPGWGGNQPQHF. In DNA form, the CDR3 reads TGTGCCAGTACCCCAGGGTGGGGTGGCAATCAGCCCCAGCATTTT.

The V gene is TRBV27, the J gene TRBJ1-6; possible D gene TRBD1, 6 bases. Trimming took 3 bases from V and 9 from J, leaving 15 bases between them. From germline, CDR1 is MNHEY and CDR2 SMNVEV (reference sequence). The CDR3 sequence is 15 residues long. CDR3 protein: CASSFVGALSSPLHF. As DNA, the CDR3 is TGTGCCAGCAGTTTTGTGGGGGCGCTCTCTTCACCCCTCCACTTT.

The chain employs TRBV7-9 and TRBJ2-1, with 12 positions matching TRBD1. CDR3 length: 15 residues. The germline CDR1 and CDR2 sequences are SEHNR and FQNEAQ (reference sequence). Trimming took 10 bases from V and 7 from J; bases not matched to a gene: 11. The CDR3, as DNA: TGTGCCACCCATAACCGGGACAGGGGGCTGAATGAGCAGTTCTTC. Protein: CATHNRDRGLNEQFF. The full variable domain, in which reference TRBV7-9 and TRBJ2-1 provide the parts outside the CDR3, is DTGVSQNPRHKITKRGQNVTFRCDPISEHNRLYWYRQTLGQGPEFLTYFQNEAQLEKSRLLSDRFSAERPKGSFSTLEIQRTEQGDSAMYLCATHNRDRGLNEQFFGPGTRLTVL.

The V call is TRBV7-3, the J call TRBJ2-2, with 7 bases matching TRBD2. Looked up from germline, CDR1 is SGHTA and CDR2 is FQGTGA. This CDR3 contains 16 residues. V dropped 2 bases and J dropped 4; count of bases not matched to a gene: 7. The CDR3 DNA follows: TGTGCCAGCAGCTTAGAGGCGGGGGTAGTCACCGGGGAGCTGTTTTTT. This translates into CASSLEAGVVTGELFF.

This clone was found once. The genes are TRBV12-3 or TRBV12-4 and TRBJ1-2; D uncertain. There are 13 residues in the CDR3. The V end was cut by 6 bases, the J end by 3 bases, with 11 bases between. The CDR3 region is CASSADWDYGYTF. The CDR3 nucleotides are TGTGCCAGCAGCGCGGACTGGGACTATGGCTACACCTTC.

J is TRBJ1-4 and V is TRBV6-5, with TRBD1 as a possible D gene (5 bases). The CDR3 covers 15 residues. The V end lost 10 bases, the J end lost 3 bases, and 18 bases lay between the germline ends. The germline V gene encodes CDR1 MNHEY and CDR2 SVGAGI. The CDR3 region is CATEEGSRANEKLFF. The CDR3 nucleotides read TGTGCCACCGAGGAGGGGTCCCGTGCTAATGAAAAACTGTTTTTT.

This chain links TRBV30 with TRBJ1-3; TRBD1 matches 7 bases. The length of the CDR3 is 14 residues. The V segment lost 0 bases and the J segment 4 bases; nucleotides outside the gene matches: 3. Germline CDR1 GTSNPN, CDR2 SVGIG (reference sequence). The CDR3 here is CAWSVTGLGNTIYF. DNA of the CDR3: TGTGCCTGGAGTGTGACAGGGCTAGGAAACACCATATATTTT.